This is a list of T cell receptor beta chains from one sample in a study of CD8+ T cells in alopecia areata. Profiling relied on immunoSEQ multiplex PCR, and the TCRdb table lists in-frame clones only, not all of them. The repertoire has 34,000 or so clones, 55% of them found once; the top ten carry around two fifths. The sequencing input was NKG2D-high CD8+ T cells sorted from blood. Receptors were obtained from a human donor with alopecia areata. CDR3s include the opening cysteine and the closing phenylalanine or tryptophan. The order of the fields is J gene, V gene, D gene, clone size, CDR3 DNA, CDR3 protein. The D gene is left open where the match is weak. Clone size appears in some rows only: once, few, many, or a class for an expanded clone.

TRBJ2-1 | TRBV19 | TRBD2 | . | TGTGCCAGTAGTATAGCGGCTAGCGGGGGCCTCAATGAGCAGTTCTTC | CASSIAASGGLNEQFF
TRBJ2-1 | TRBV29-1 | . | . | TGCAGCGTTGAAGCGGGGAGCTCCTACAATGAGCAGTTCTTC | CSVEAGSSYNEQFF
TRBJ2-5 | TRBV7-3 | TRBD1 | . | TGTGCCAGCAGCGACACAGGGGGAGGAGAGACCCAGTACTTC | CASSDTGGGETQYF
TRBJ2-7 | TRBV7-6 | TRBD1 | . | TGTGCCAGCAGCTACAGACAGGGAGTCTACGAGCAGTACTTC | CASSYRQGVYEQYF
TRBJ2-1 | TRBV5-1 | . | . | TGCGCCAGCAGCTTGGCACCTATAGGAGTAAACTACAATGAGCAGTTCTTC | CASSLAPIGVNYNEQFF
TRBJ2-1 | TRBV29-1 | TRBD2 | few | TGCAGCGTTGTGGGGCGGGAGGGCACCTACAATGAGCAGTTCTTC | CSVVGREGTYNEQFF
TRBJ2-1 | TRBV9 | . | . | TGTGCCAGCAGCGGGACCACGACGTACAATGAGCAGTTCTTC | CASSGTTTYNEQFF
TRBJ2-7 | TRBV28 | TRBD1 | . | TGTGCCAGCAGTTTCGGGGACAGTGAATACGAGCAGTACTTC | CASSFGDSEYEQYF
TRBJ2-1 | TRBV29-1 | TRBD2 | few | TGCAGCTTCTTAGCGGGAGGCTACAATGAGCAGTTCTTC | CSFLAGGYNEQFF
TRBJ1-2 | TRBV28 | . | . | TGTGCCAGCAGTTTAAGTGAATCCTATGGCTACACCTTC | CASSLSESYGYTF
TRBJ2-1 | TRBV4-1 | TRBD2 | . | TGCGCCAGCAGCCAGGGAGAACTAGCGGGTCGTCAGAGCTCCTACAATGAGCAGTTCTTC | CASSQGELAGRQSSYNEQFF
TRBJ1-1 | TRBV7-7 | . | . | TGTGCTAGCAGCCCCTCCTTGGGGTTCACTGAAGCTTTCTTT | CASSPSLGFTEAFF
TRBJ1-2 | TRBV29-1 | TRBD1 | . | TGCAGCGTTCCCCTGACAGGGTTAGACTATGGCTACACCTTC | CSVPLTGLDYGYTF
TRBJ1-1 | TRBV19 | TRBD1 | . | TGTGCCAGTAGAGGGACAGGGGCCACTGAAGCTTTCTTT | CASRGTGATEAFF
TRBJ1-2 | TRBV4-1 | . | few | TGCGCCAGCAGCCGAGAGAAAGAACAGGGTGGGACCTATGGCTACACCTTC | CASSREKEQGGTYGYTF
TRBJ2-2 | TRBV7-5 | . | . | TGTGCCAGCAGCCCCTGGACAGGGTGGGCCGGGGAGCTGTTTTTT | CASSPWTGWAGELFF
TRBJ2-7 | TRBV13 | . | . | TGTGCCAGCAGCTTACCGGGGGAAGGAACCTACGAGCAGTACTTC | CASSLPGEGTYEQYF
TRBJ2-1 | TRBV19 | . | . | TGTGCCAGTAGTATAGGAGGGGAGCAGTTCTTC | CASSIGGEQFF
TRBJ2-7 | TRBV7-8 | TRBD1 | . | TGTGCCAGCAGCTTAGTGCGACAGGGGGCGAGCTACGAGCAGTACTTC | CASSLVRQGASYEQYF
TRBJ2-3 | TRBV27 | . | . | TGTGCCAGCAGTACCGTACAGAGAAGCACAGATACGCAGTATTTT | CASSTVQRSTDTQYF
TRBJ2-3 | TRBV28 | . | . | TGTGCCAGCAACAGGGCTGTATCCACAGATAGGCAGTATTTT | CASNRAVSTDRQYF
TRBJ2-1 | TRBV7-9 | TRBD1 | . | TGTGCCGATCGACTCGACAGGGGTGGCAATGAGCAGTTCTTC | CADRLDRGGNEQFF
TRBJ1-2 | TRBV29-1 | . | . | TGCAGCGTTGAAGTTAGGGCAGCTACTAACTATGGCTACACCTTC | CSVEVRAATNYGYTF
TRBJ2-7 | TRBV14 | . | few | TGTGCCAGCAGCCAAGATCCAGCCTACGAGCAGTACTTC | CASSQDPAYEQYF
TRBJ2-3 | TRBV19 | TRBD2 | . | TGTGCCAGTAGTACGCTAGCGGGAGCTCGAGATACGCAGTATTTT | CASSTLAGARDTQYF
TRBJ2-1 | TRBV6-6 | . | few | TGTGCCAGCAGCCCCCGGACCATCAATGAGCAGTTCTTC | CASSPRTINEQFF
TRBJ1-4 | TRBV7-9 | . | many | TGTGCCAGCAGCTTAGTACCCCAGGGAGTCCGATCAACTAATGAAAAACTGTTTTTT | CASSLVPQGVRSTNEKLFF
TRBJ2-2 | TRBV7-2 | . | . | TGTGCCAGCAGCTTAACGGGTACCGGGGAGCTGTTTTTT | CASSLTGTGELFF
TRBJ1-5 | TRBV2 | . | . | TGTGCCTCCACCGGGACTATGACTAATCAGCCCCAGCATTTT | CASTGTMTNQPQHF
TRBJ2-3 | TRBV19 | . | many | TGTGCCAGTAGTTGGGTTTCTGATACGCAGTATTTT | CASSWVSDTQYF
TRBJ1-1 | TRBV28 | . | . | TGTGCCAGCAGTTCAGTGGCTCAGAGGAAATTGCACACTGAAGCTTTCTTT | CASSSVAQRKLHTEAFF
TRBJ2-3 | TRBV2 | . | once | TGTGCCAGCAGTGCCCACTATCTGGATTTT | CASSAHYLDF
TRBJ2-7 | TRBV5-1 | . | . | TGCGCCAGCAGCTTCACCGCCACCTACGAGCAGTACTTC | CASSFTATYEQYF
TRBJ2-7 | TRBV7-2 | TRBD2 | . | TGTGCCAGCAGCACCTCATCCTTTGGGCGTAGCGGGAGTCTCGAGCAGTACTTC | CASSTSSFGRSGSLEQYF
TRBJ2-7 | TRBV6-5 | . | . | TGTGCCAGCAGTTACTCGGCAGGGGACATCGAGCAGTACTTC | CASSYSAGDIEQYF
TRBJ2-3 | TRBV7-9 | . | . | TGTGCCAGCAGGGGCACAGATACGCAGTATTTT | CASRGTDTQYF
TRBJ2-7 | TRBV27 | TRBD1 | . | TGTGCCAGCAGTTACGGACAGGGGGCTTACGAGCAGTACTTC | CASSYGQGAYEQYF
TRBJ1-2 | TRBV27 | . | . | TGTGCCAGCAGTTTATCGGGGGATCGCGGCTACACCTTC | CASSLSGDRGYTF
TRBJ2-7 | TRBV15 | . | . | TGTGCCACCAGCAGAGATCGTAGCTACGAGCAGTACTTC | CATSRDRSYEQYF
TRBJ1-5 | TRBV23-1 | . | . | TGCGCCGGACCGGGGGCGAGGAGCAATCAGCCCCAGCATTTT | CAGPGARSNQPQHF
TRBJ2-1 | TRBV29-1 | TRBD1 | . | TGCAGCGTTACTTTGGACAGGGGGCCAGGACTATTAAGCGAGCAGTTCTTC | CSVTLDRGPGLLSEQFF